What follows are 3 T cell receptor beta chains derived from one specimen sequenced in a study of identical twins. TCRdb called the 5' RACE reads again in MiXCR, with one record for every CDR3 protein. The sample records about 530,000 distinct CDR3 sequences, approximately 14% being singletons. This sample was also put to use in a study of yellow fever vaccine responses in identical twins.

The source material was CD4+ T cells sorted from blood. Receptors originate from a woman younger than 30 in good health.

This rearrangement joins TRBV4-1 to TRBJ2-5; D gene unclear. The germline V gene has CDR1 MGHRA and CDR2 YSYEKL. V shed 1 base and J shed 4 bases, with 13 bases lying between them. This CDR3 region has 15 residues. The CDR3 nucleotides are TGCGCCAGCAGCCAAGTTCTGGCAGTCGTAGAGACCCAGTACTTC. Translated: CASSQVLAVVETQYF.

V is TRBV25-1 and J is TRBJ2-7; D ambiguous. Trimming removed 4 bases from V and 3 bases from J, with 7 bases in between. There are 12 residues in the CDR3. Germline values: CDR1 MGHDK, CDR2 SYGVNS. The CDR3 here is CASSAGVYEQYF. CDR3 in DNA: TGTGCCAGCAGTGCTGGAGTCTACGAGCAGTACTTC.

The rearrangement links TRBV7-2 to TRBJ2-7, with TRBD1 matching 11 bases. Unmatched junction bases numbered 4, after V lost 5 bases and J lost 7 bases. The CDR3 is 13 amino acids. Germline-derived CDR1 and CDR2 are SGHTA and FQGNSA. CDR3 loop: CASSEDRGREQYF. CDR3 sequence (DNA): TGTGCCAGCAGCGAGGACAGGGGGCGGGAGCAGTACTTC. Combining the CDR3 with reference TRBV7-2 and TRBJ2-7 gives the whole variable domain GAGVSQSPSNKVTEKGKDVELRCDPISGHTALYWYRQSLGQGLEFLIYFQGNSAPDKSGLPSDRFSAERTGGSVSTLTIQRTQQEDSAVYLCASSEDRGREQYFGPGTRLTVT.